This T cell receptor (beta chain) derives from a study of response to subunit inactivated influenza vaccine. TCRdb itself ran the RT-PCR reads through MiXCR, one entry per CDR3 protein. Altogether over 450,000 distinct CDR3 sequences are present, over 10% being singletons, with the ten largest covering about an eighth. To note about this clonotype: Its antigen is not identified.

Whole-study results and caveats: Few additional T cells are recruited per seasonal influenza vaccination, authors suggested.

Trimming took 3 bases from V and 8 from J; bases not matched to a gene: 6. CDR1 SGHNT and CDR2 YENEEA come from the germline V gene. The CDR3 is 14 amino acids. J is TRBJ2-2 and V is TRBV11-3, with 7 bases aligning to TRBD1. The specimen was PBMCs from blood, collected roughly 46 days after vaccination. The source of this sequence is a man aged 50 or older who received an inactivated influenza vaccine. CDR3 DNA: TGTGCCAGCAGCTTCTCACAGGGGCTAGGGGAGCTGTTTTTT. Protein: CASSFSQGLGELFF.